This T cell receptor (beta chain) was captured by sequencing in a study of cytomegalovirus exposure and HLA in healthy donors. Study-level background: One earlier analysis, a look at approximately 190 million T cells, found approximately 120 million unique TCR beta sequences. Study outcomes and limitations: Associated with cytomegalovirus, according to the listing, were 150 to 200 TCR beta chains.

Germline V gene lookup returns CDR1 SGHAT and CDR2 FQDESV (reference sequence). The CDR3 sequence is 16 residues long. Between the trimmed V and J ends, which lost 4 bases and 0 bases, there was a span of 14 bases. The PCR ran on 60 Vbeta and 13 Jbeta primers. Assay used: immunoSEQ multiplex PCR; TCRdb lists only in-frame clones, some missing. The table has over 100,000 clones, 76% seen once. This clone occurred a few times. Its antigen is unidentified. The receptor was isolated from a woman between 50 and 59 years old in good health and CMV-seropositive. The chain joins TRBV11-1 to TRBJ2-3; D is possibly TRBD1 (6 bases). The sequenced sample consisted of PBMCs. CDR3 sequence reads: CASSSGDNPSTDTQYF. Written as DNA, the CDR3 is TGTGCCAGCAGCTCAGGGGACAACCCTAGCACAGATACGCAGTATTTT.